Listed here is a single T cell receptor (beta chain). The antigen it recognizes is unknown. An end of the junction does not agree with germline; a read error may underlie this. The sample holds other DNA sequences that translate to the same CDR3. Receptor libraries were prepared by the immunoSEQ multiplex PCR assay. A mixture of 60 forward primers for TCR Vbeta segments and 13 reverse primers for TCR Jbeta segments was used in the multiplex PCR. Amplification of the CDR3 region of rearranged TCR beta genes was performed with a multiplex PCR assay on genomic DNA. The Illumina HiSeq System was used to sequence the amplified TCR beta libraries as 87-base-pair reads. The original methods were these. In a later analysis, tens of millions of unique TCR beta chains were counted across the 650 to 700 repertoires, and roughly 10 million of these chains were shared by at least two donors. To remove PCR and sequencing errors, raw reads were error-corrected and collapsed into unique sequences using a nearest-neighbor algorithm that merged closely related sequences. Alignment of CDR3 sequences to IMGT reference sequences was used to assign V, D and J gene segments. For a sequence to be retained, at least a six-nucleotide match to both a V gene segment and a J gene segment was required. Rearrangements were called productive when the CDR3 lacked stop codons and stayed in frame with V and J; all others were non-productive. CDR3 was defined according to IMGT convention as the region running from the second conserved V-encoded cysteine to the conserved J-encoded phenylalanine. In an earlier analysis of more than 550 of the donors, sequences lacking an unambiguous match to a single V gene segment were excluded. In an earlier analysis of several hundred of the donors, a V segment was called functional when productive rearrangements were above 56.7%, and segregating when the standard deviation between donors exceeded 5%. To diagnose cytomegalovirus status from the catalog of TCR beta chain sequences, a statistical classification framework was built. In a later analysis, V and J genes were assigned by comparing TCR nucleotide sequences against IMGT/GENE-DB human TR gene sequences. In a later analysis, CDR3 sequences and most-parsimonious VDJ recombination scenarios were assigned using the TCRdist pipeline. A later analysis defined each TCR beta chain by its CDR3 amino acid sequence plus V-gene family, and excluded reads lacking a unique V-gene family. A later analysis removed 550 to 700 highly shared, low-generation-probability nucleotide sequences to deal with suspected cross-contamination and a sequencing artifact. In a later analysis, a clonal expansion index for each public chain was calculated from normalized within-repertoire ranks of inferred template counts. Generation probabilities in a later analysis came from a VDJ recombination model fitted to out-of-frame rearrangements, and those results were checked against IGoR. Hypergeometric tests were used in a later analysis to score TCR-TCR, TCR-HLA and TCR-CMV co-occurrence, with a repertoire-size bias correction applied to the TCR pairs. In a later analysis, false discovery rates were estimated by permuting HLA or CMV assignments 20 times. A later analysis grouped co-occurring TCRs with DBSCAN, adding TCRdist sequence similarity when clustering within HLA-allele-positive subsets. Repertoires with fewer than 30,000 or more than 120,000 public chains, plus five repertoires with anomalous nucleotide sharing, were excluded from co-occurrence clustering. The table was pulled from immuneACCESS by TCRdb, which kept in-frame rearrangements only. Such tables lose some clones; where checked, under half of the loss comes from unresolved V genes, and the rest has no known cause. The V and J calls and clone size are taken from that table; D and trimming were inferred from the DNA. The sample table records about 120,000 clones; approximately 81% of these occur just once. The biggest ten clones account for 2% to 2.5% of the sample.

This sample was included in a study of cytomegalovirus exposure and HLA in healthy donors (dated by TCRdb to the late 2010s). For the wider study: An earlier analysis of 587 of the donors reported over 250 Gb of sequence data and 117 million unique TCR beta sequences obtained from 150 million to 200 million T cells. Roughly 300 gigabases of sequencing data and around 80 million unique TCR sequences made up an early release that covered some 640 HLA-typed donors. Of the 398 genotyped donors, approximately 82% fell in the genetic ancestry cluster associated with self-reported Caucasian donors. The study was designed to test whether signatures of past pathogen exposure could be identified by cataloging public T cell receptors. The study profiled the T cell repertoires of approximately 700 subjects by immunosequencing and related them to cytomegalovirus serostatus. In addition to the first cohort of hundreds of subjects, a separate validation cohort of 120 different subjects was used. The study combined high-throughput TCR immunosequencing, statistical association of individual TCRs with disease status, and machine learning to predict cytomegalovirus infection status. In a later analysis, previously published TCR beta repertoires from 666 donors were re-analyzed and high-resolution HLA genotyping was added so that TCR occurrence patterns could be studied. Rather than drawing on any new phenotypic data, the later analysis identified candidate immune exposures from TCR beta sequences and the way those sequences occurred across donors. To decide whether each TCR beta V gene segment behaved as functional or pseudogenic, an earlier analysis of approximately 620 of the donors relied on high-throughput TCR beta sequencing. Donor age, sex, ethnicity and CMV serostatus were compiled together with the repertoire data. A later genetic analysis took genome-wide SNP genotypes for about 55% of the roughly 700 donors and used that subset as a discovery cohort. All discovery cohort repertoires had been generated using a single sequencing platform. HLA typing covered class I and class II loci at four-digit resolution. The number of donors typed differed by locus, with roughly 629-640 for A, B, C, DRB1 and DQB1, 522 for DQA1, some 570 for DPA1, and under 490 for DPB1. About five DR-DQ haplotypes were treated as single units for association and clustering because of strong linkage in the cohort. Across roughly 420 genotyped donors of the cohort, an average of about 240,000 unique TCR beta nucleotide sequences per donor were sequenced, and around 20% of those sequences were non-productive.

The cohort was made up of 666 healthy bone marrow donors. Cohort members were all nominally healthy when sampled, although unrecorded immune exposures were likely present. The donor was CMV seronegative and was included in the group of 352 seronegative cohort members. Each donor provided a peripheral blood sample, and peripheral blood mononuclear cells were used for TCR beta sequencing. Genomic DNA extraction from the blood cell samples was performed with the Qiagen DNeasy Blood Extraction Kit. The CDR3, from cysteine to phenylalanine, totals 13 residues. Here the CDR3 DNA is all that survives: 39 bases in frame from base 1. As encoded in the germline V gene, CDR1 is KGHSH while CDR2 is LQKENI. The paper's findings and limits, for the study overall: According to the authors, the approach could potentially be generalized to other disease states and immunological phenotypes. An association between a missense DCLRE1C variant and V-gene and J-gene trimming of TCR beta chains was found in a later genetic analysis and replicated in an independent cohort. A later analysis found that HLA-associated TCR beta chains were more clonally expanded and had lower generation probabilities than equally common non-associated chains. Presence/absence analyses assumed roughly uniform sequencing depth across donors, an assumption that may not hold. Most TCR sequences were observed very rarely across donors, whereas some public TCRs were present in many individuals. In a later analysis, TCR association rates were found to vary across HLA loci, with the most associated TCRs seen for DRB1 alleles and the fewest for HLA-C alleles. Compared with the approximately 700-donor mean, donors in an Asian-associated ancestry cluster had fewer N-insertions in productive TCRs, according to a later genetic analysis. Some IMGT-functional V segments, including TRBV6-2 and TRBV6-3, could not be distinguished by the 87-base-pair reads and were therefore excluded. Several of the top co-occurrence clusters appeared to be linked to parvovirus B19, influenza, CMV and Epstein-Barr virus, according to a later analysis. The cohort was sequenced for TCR beta chains only, and without alpha or paired-chain data the features that could be detected were limited. Linkage disequilibrium might explain the correlated functional status among segregating V segments, but an unknown experimental factor could not be excluded. Strong co-occurrence of HLA alleles, especially DR and DQ, made assigning TCR associations to individual alleles difficult. Specific HLA alleles were associated with 16,951 TCR beta sequences at a false discovery rate of 0.05 in a later analysis. The study gave a list of under 200 TCR beta chains associated with cytomegalovirus. A further reported finding was that TCR beta sequences accurately predicted the HLA-A and HLA-B alleles for most subjects in the first cohort. Because HLA typing was missing for some donors at each locus, association tests included only the typed subset. The sequencing pipeline was judged likely to have produced a cluster of highly shared sequence variants as a technical artifact. A later analysis found that most CMV-associated TCR beta chains appeared HLA-restricted, with HLA associations seemingly driven largely by CMV exposure. In both the original and validation cohorts, the classifier was reported to diagnose cytomegalovirus status with high specificity and sensitivity. The earlier analysis of a few hundred of the donors excluded roughly 17 rarely observed V segments, including chromosome 9 orphons, because counts were too low. A few of the identified cytomegalovirus-associated TCR beta chains were confirmed in vitro to be specific for cytomegalovirus antigens. An earlier analysis of approximately 540 of the donors showed that most TCR beta V segments appeared in productive rearrangements either about 87% or about 30% of the time, which broadly matched IMGT annotations. Immune exposure information for the cohort was limited to CMV serostatus.

The chain employs TRBV18 and TRBJ1-4; TRBD1 is a possible D gene, resting on 5 matching bases. The sequence was obtained from a woman between 40 and 55 years old in good health and CMV-seronegative. Sequenced: PBMCs. The CDR3 is CASSRGAGEKLFF. The DNA reads as follows: TGTGCCAGCTCCCGTGGGGCCGGTGAAAAACTGTTCTTT.